This TCR beta chain was observed in a study of CD8+CD57+ T cells in acquired aplastic anemia. TCR beta VDJ and CDR3 profiling used genomic DNA as template. TCRdb reprocessed the reads via MiXCR and lists one record per CDR3 protein. Of roughly 250,000 distinct CDR3 sequences detected, roughly 82% appear once; the ten largest clones hold over 35%. Inclusive of both ends, the CDR3 amounts to 13 amino acids. The germline gives CDR1 SGHVS, CDR2 FNYEAQ. The sample holds one count of this clonotype. Here the CDR3 omits its conserved ending phenylalanine or tryptophan, so a read error is the likely source. The DNA is omitted, as the CDR3 cannot be located on it reliably, and the CDR3 follows TCRdb's listing. The patients chosen for sequencing had shown expansion of CD8+CD57+ cells (detected by flow cytometry).

The chain employs TRBV7-6 and TRBJ2-3; TRBD1, as called in the table, went unchecked against the DNA. The receptor was derived from a human donor with aplastic anemia. The sequencing sample was made of sorted CD4+, CD8+, or CD8+CD57+ T cells (not recorded which) from PBMCs. CDR3: CASRDTGVDTGEL.